The T cell receptor (beta chain) under discussion was sequenced for a study of blood T cells in healthy people across ages. Donation came from healthy Caucasian individuals in Russia who were aged 6 to 90. This clonotype was detected many times. Trimming pared 3 bases from V and 4 bases from J, leaving 9 bases between. CDR3 length equals 12 residues. Germline values: CDR1 DFQATT, CDR2 SNEGSKA (reference sequence). Primers used in a second PCR of about 6 to 12 cycles were a sample-barcoded 5' primer and a J-beta primer mix. One entry per CDR3 protein results from TCRdb running MiXCR on the 5' RACE reads. The data show hundreds of thousands of distinct CDR3 sequences, with around 32% seen just once and approximately 15% held by the top ten.

V and J are TRBV20-1 and TRBJ1-2; D unresolved. Specimen: blood. The sequence was collected from an elderly woman in good health. The CDR3, as DNA: TGCAGTGCTAGTGAGGGTGTCTATGGCTACACCTTC. Its protein product is CSASEGVYGYTF.